This record covers a single T cell receptor beta chain. This specimen belongs to a study of PD-L1 blockade in urothelial cancer. The overall study: Males with urothelial cancer arising in the bladder constituted twenty-five of the 29 patients.

Sequenced by immunoSEQ multiplex PCR; TCRdb stores in-frame clones only, minus some. The sample carries some 80,000 clones, 85% recorded once. Time point described: pretreatment peripheral blood. Patient sample counts ranged from 1 to 8, pretreatment and on-treatment. The CDR3 totals 15 residues. Trimming took off 2 bases at V and 4 bases at J, with 15 bases between the two ends. From germline, CDR1 is MNHNY and CDR2 SVGAGI (reference sequence). The sample in question was PBMCs, obtained around atezolizumab (anti-PD-L1) treatment. The gene calls are TRBV6-6 and TRBJ2-7; D may be TRBD1 (7 bases). The receptor's source is a man aged 40-55 years with urothelial cancer. CDR3 residues: CASSYGGQGGYEQYF. DNA for the CDR3: TGTGCCAGCAGTTACGGGGGGCAGGGGGGTTACGAGCAGTACTTC.